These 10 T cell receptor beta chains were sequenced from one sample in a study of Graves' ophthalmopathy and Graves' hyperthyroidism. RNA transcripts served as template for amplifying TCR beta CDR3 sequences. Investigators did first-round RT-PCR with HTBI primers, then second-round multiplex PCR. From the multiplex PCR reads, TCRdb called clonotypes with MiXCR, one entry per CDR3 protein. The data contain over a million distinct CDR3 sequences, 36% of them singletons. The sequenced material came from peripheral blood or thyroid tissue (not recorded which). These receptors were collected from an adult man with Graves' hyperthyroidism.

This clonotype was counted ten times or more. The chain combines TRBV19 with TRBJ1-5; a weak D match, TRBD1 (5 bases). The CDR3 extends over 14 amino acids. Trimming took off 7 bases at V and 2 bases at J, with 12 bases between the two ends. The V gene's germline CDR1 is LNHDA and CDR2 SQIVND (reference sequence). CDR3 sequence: CASKMGGGNQPQHF. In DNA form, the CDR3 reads TGTGCCAGTAAAATGGGGGGAGGCAATCAGCCCCAGCATTTT.

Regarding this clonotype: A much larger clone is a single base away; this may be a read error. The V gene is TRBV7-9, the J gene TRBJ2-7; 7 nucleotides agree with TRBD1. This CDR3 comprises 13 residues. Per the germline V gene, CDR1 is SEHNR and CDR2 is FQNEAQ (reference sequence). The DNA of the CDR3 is TGCGCCAGCAGCCAACAACAGGGGTACGAGCAGTACTTC. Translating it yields CASSQQQGYEQYF.

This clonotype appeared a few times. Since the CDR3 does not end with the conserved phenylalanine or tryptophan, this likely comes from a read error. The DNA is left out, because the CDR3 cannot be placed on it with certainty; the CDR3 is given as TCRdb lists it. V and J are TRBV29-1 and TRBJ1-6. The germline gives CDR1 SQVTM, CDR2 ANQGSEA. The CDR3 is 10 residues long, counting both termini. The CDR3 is CSVGLGSPHS.

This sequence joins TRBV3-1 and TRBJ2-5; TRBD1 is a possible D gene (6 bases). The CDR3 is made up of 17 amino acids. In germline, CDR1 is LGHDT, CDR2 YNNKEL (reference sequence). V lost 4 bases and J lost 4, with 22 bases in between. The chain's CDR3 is CASSRGYYREKRETQYF. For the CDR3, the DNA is TGTGCCAGCAGCCGGGGCTATTACAGGGAAAAGAGAGAGACCCAGTACTTC.

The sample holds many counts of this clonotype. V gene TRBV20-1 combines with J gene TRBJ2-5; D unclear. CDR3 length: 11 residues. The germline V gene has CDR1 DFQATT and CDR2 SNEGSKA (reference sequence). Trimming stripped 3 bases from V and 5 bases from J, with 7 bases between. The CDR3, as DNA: TGCAGTGCTAGGCTAGAGGAGACCCAGTACTTC. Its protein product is CSARLEETQYF.

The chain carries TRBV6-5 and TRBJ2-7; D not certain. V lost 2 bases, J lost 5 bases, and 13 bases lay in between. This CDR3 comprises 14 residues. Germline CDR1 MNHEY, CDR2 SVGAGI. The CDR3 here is CASSYVGSPHEQYF. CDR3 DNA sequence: TGTGCCAGCAGTTACGTAGGCAGTCCCCACGAGCAGTACTTC.

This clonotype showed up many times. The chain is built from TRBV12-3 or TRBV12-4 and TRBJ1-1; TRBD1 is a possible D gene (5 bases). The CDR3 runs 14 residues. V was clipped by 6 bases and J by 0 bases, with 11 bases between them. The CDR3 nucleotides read TGTGCCAGCAGAAGACCAGGGTTGAACACTGAAGCTTTCTTT. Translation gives CASRRPGLNTEAFF.

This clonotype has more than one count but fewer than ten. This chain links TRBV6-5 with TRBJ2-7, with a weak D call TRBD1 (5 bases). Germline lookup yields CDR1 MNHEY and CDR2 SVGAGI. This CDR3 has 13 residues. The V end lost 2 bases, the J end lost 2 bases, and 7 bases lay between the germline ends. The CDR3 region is CASSYDSTYEQYF. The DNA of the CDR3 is TGTGCCAGCAGTTACGACAGCACCTACGAGCAGTACTTC.

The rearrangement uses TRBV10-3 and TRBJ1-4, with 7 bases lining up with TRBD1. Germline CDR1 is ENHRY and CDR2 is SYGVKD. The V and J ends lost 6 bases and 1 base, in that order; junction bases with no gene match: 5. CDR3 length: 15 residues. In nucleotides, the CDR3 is TGTGCCATCAGCGGGACAGAGCTAACTAATGAAAAACTGTTTTTT. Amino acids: CAISGTELTNEKLFF.

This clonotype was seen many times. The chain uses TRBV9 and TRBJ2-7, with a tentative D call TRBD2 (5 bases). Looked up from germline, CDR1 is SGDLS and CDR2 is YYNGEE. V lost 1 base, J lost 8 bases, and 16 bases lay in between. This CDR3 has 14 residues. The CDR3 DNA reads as TGTGCCAGCAGCGTACAGATAACCGGGGAACAGCAGTACTTC. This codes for CASSVQITGEQQYF.